Reported below is one TCR beta chain. Its antigen is undetermined. V was pared by 8 bases and J by 0 bases, with 3 bases of the junction left unmatched. CDR1 and CDR2 (germline): WNHNN, SYGVQD (reference sequence). This CDR3 has 14 amino acids. These data belong to a study of OX40 agonist ivuxolimab in advanced cancers. Overall study findings and caveats: Researchers did not establish what antigens the expanded peripheral T cells target.

Using immunoSEQ multiplex PCR, the repertoire was profiled, and TCRdb retains in-frame clones only, with some absent. The table records some 74,000 clones, 75% to 95% of them present only once. The sequence derives from an adult with an advanced solid tumor such as melanoma, head and neck, liver or kidney cancer. The chain joins TRBV10-1 to TRBJ2-7; TRBD1 matches at 11 bases. The material was CD4+ or CD8+ T cells sorted from blood, obtained in a trial of the OX40 agonist ivuxolimab. CDR3 nucleotide sequence: TGCGCCAGCGCCGGGACAGGGGGCTCCTACGAGCAGTACTTC. It yields the protein CASAGTGGSYEQYF.